These 15 T cell receptor beta chains came from one sample sequenced in a study of blood T cell repertoires in COVID-19. Here immunoSEQ multiplex PCR was the method, and the copy in TCRdb shows in-frame clones only, minus some. The table shows approximately 96,000 clones, with roughly 80% occurring only once. Sequenced material: peripheral blood. The receptor set was obtained from a woman older than 75 with acute or convalescent COVID-19.

The CDR3 sequence: CASSLEQGAGSYEQYV. The CDR3 DNA follows: TGTGCCAGCAGTCTAGAGCAGGGGGCTGGATCCTACGAGCAGTACGTC. The chain carries TRBV2 and TRBJ2-7; TRBD1 matches 8 bases. The J segment lost 1 base and the V segment lost 5 bases, leaving 10 bases of the junction unmatched. Germline V gene data show CDR1 as SNHLY and CDR2 as FYNNEI. The CDR3 length is 16 residues.

This sequence joins TRBV5-4 and TRBJ2-3; TRBD2 aligns across 9 bases. Germline V gives CDR1 SGHNT, CDR2 YYREEE (reference sequence). V lost 3 bases and J lost 2; bases outside the gene matches: 7. The CDR3 spans 16 residues. DNA of the CDR3: TGTGCCAGCAGCTCCTCCCGCGGGGGGGCCACAGATACGCAGTATTTT. Its translation: CASSSSRGGATDTQYF.

The chain couples TRBV5-1 to TRBJ2-3, with 10 bases aligning to TRBD2. Germline CDR1 SGHRS, CDR2 YFSETQ. The CDR3 consists of 13 residues. The V and J ends lost 3 bases and 10 bases, in that order; junction bases with no gene match: 5. The CDR3 nucleotides read TGCGCCAGCAGCTCCGGAGCGGGAGGGGCGCAGTATTTT. Translating gives CASSSGAGGAQYF.

The chain employs TRBV18 and TRBJ2-7; 7 bases align to TRBD1. With V trimmed by 4 bases and J by 2 bases, 5 bases remained unmatched. CDR3 length: 14 amino acids. In germline, CDR1 is KGHSH, CDR2 LQKENI. CDR3 sequence (DNA): TGTGCCAGCTCACGTTCCGGGACAGCCTACGAGCAGTACTTC. The encoded protein is CASSRSGTAYEQYF.

J is TRBJ1-1 and V is TRBV27; D may be TRBD1 (6 bases). Germline CDR1 reads MNHEY; CDR2 reads SMNVEV (reference sequence). The CDR3 has 13 residues. Trimming left V 4 bases short and J 4 bases short, with 10 bases between. CDR3 coding DNA: TGTGCCAGCAGTTCACAGGGTCGCACTGAAGCTTTCTTT. Encoded protein: CASSSQGRTEAFF.

This clone came up once. The V gene is TRBV19, the J gene TRBJ1-6; D gene uncertain. This CDR3 is built from 14 residues. V was pared by 4 bases and J by 6 bases, with 10 bases between. CDR1 and CDR2 from the germline V gene are LNHDA and SQIVND (reference sequence). CDR3: CASSKQTLNSPLHF. The CDR3 DNA sequence: TGTGCCAGTAGTAAACAGACCCTTAATTCACCCCTCCACTTT. The whole variable domain, remainder taken from reference TRBV19 and TRBJ1-6, is DGGITQSPKYLFRKEGQNVTLSCEQNLNHDAMYWYRQDPGQGLRLIYYSQIVNDFQKGDIAEGYSVSREKKESFPLTVTSAQKNPTAFYLCASSKQTLNSPLHFGNGTRLTVT.

The genes are TRBV6-2 or TRBV6-3 and TRBJ2-1; D is ambiguous. This CDR3 region has 11 residues. CDR1 is MNHEY and CDR2 is SVGEGT in the germline V gene. Trimming removed 2 bases from V and 10 bases from J, with 6 bases in between. The CDR3 coding sequence is TGTGCCAGCAGTTACATCGGGGAGCAGTTCTTC. Its protein is CASSYIGEQFF.

This clone was detected a few times. The V call is TRBV7-8, the J call TRBJ1-5, with 7 bases aligning to TRBD1. V gave up 5 bases and J gave up 7 bases; unmatched junction bases: 11. Germline CDR1 is SGHVS and CDR2 is FQNEAQ. CDR3 size: 15 residues. Written as DNA, the CDR3 is TGTGCCAGCAGCCCCTGGGGACAGTCAATACAGCCCCAGCATTTT. Protein sequence: CASSPWGQSIQPQHF.

The chain uses TRBV10-3 and TRBJ2-7, with TRBD2 identical over 7 bases. Germline CDR1 ENHRY, CDR2 SYGVKD. The CDR3 totals 14 residues. Trimming took 7 bases from V and 3 from J; bases not matched to a gene: 9. The CDR3 sequence is CAIKGTGGIYEQYF. CDR3 nucleotide sequence: TGTGCCATCAAGGGGACGGGAGGAATCTACGAGCAGTACTTC.

This clone appeared a single time. The J gene is TRBJ2-1, the V gene TRBV24-1; maybe TRBD2 (5 bases). Germline V gene data show CDR1 as KGHDR and CDR2 as SFDVKD. Trimming left V 1 base short and J 7 bases short, with 16 bases between. The CDR3 runs to 16 residues. The CDR3 here is CATSDFGGLGGNEQFF. The CDR3 bases are TGTGCCACCAGTGATTTTGGTGGACTCGGCGGGAATGAGCAGTTCTTC.

V and J are TRBV10-3 and TRBJ2-3, with 9 bases aligning to TRBD2. CDR3 length: 17 amino acids. V gave up 0 bases and J gave up 0 bases; unmatched junction bases: 4. The germline CDR1 and CDR2 sequences are ENHRY and SYGVKD. CDR3 amino acids: CAISESTLAGSTDTQYF. The CDR3 coding sequence is TGTGCCATCAGTGAGTCGACTCTAGCGGGGAGCACAGATACGCAGTATTTT.

The chain combines TRBV27 with TRBJ2-5; possibly TRBD2 for D (6 bases). The CDR3 runs to 14 residues. Trimming cost V 6 bases and J 5 bases, with 16 bases left between them. Germline lookup yields CDR1 MNHEY and CDR2 SMNVEV (reference sequence). CDR3 nucleotides: TGTGCCAGCAGCCCGTCGGGGGTATTGGAGACCCAGTACTTC. Amino acid sequence: CASSPSGVLETQYF.

V gene TRBV11-1 combines with J gene TRBJ1-1; D may be TRBD1 (6 bases). V was trimmed by 1 base and J by 5 bases, leaving 11 bases between them. Looked up from germline, CDR1 is SGHAT and CDR2 is FQDESV (reference sequence). CDR3 length: 14 residues. The CDR3 loop reads CASSLDGRGTEAFF. Here the CDR3 DNA reads TGTGCCAGCAGCTTAGACGGGAGGGGGACTGAAGCTTTCTTT.

The V call is TRBV19, the J call TRBJ1-2, with D tentatively TRBD1 (5 bases). Germline CDR1 reads LNHDA; CDR2 reads SQIVND (reference sequence). The CDR3 runs to 16 residues. V dropped 1 base and J dropped 1 base, with 13 bases sitting between them. The CDR3 coding sequence is TGTGCCAGTAGTATAGGCCCTACAGGAAATAACTATGGCTACACCTTC. The encoded protein is CASSIGPTGNNYGYTF.

This chain joins TRBV2 and TRBJ1-6; D gene uncertain. V was pared by 6 bases and J by 4 bases, with 13 bases between. The CDR3 length is 15 residues. CDR1 is SNHLY, CDR2 FYNNEI, per germline. CDR3 in DNA: TGTGCCAGCAGCTCAGACAACCAGTATAATTCACCCCTCCACTTT. This encodes CASSSDNQYNSPLHF.